The entry below describes one TCR beta chain. Its antigen is currently not known. Qualities for individual bases were not recorded, and no much larger clone is one base off. TCRbeta CDR3 regions were amplified from genomic DNA by means of the immunoSEQ Assay, a bias-controlled multiplex PCR. As for the authors' bioinformatics: Within the assay, amplification of reference gene primers was used to estimate how many nucleated cells each sample contained. To quantify the absolute abundance of each unique TCRbeta CDR3 rearrangement, sequence reads were collapsed and filtered. For each sample, productive Simpson clonality was calculated by taking the square root of Simpson's diversity index across productive rearrangements. TCRdb carries this immuneACCESS record with in-frame sequences only. Its versions omit some clonotypes, under half of them owing to an unresolved V gene in the studies checked, with the rest unexplained. The V and J calls and clone size are taken from that table; D and trimming were inferred from the DNA. The sample table shows fewer than 400,000 clones, and around 90% are seen once. The leading ten clones occupy 18% of the sample.

This record belongs to a study of blood T cell repertoires in COVID-19 (dated by TCRdb to about 2020). For the study in its entirety: Samples covering the acute and convalescent phases of COVID-19 were provided by collaborators in the United States, Italy and Spain. The repertoires were released in a freely available public database intended as a resource for research on the immune response to SARS-CoV-2. Samples were obtained from the ongoing ImmuneRACE study (first 160 participants) and from about 1,300 subjects provided by 6 global collaborators. HLA class I and class II types, where available, came from metadata supplied by the sample provider rather than from assay-based typing. The dataset comprised deeply sampled blood TCRbeta repertoires from subjects exposed to, actively infected with, or recovered from COVID-19. A de-identified subject ID, COVID-19 status, age in years and sex were almost always included in the sample metadata. The material from the prospective study consisted of cDNA or gDNA derived from T cells, B-cell-depleted T cells, or PBMCs.

In the prospective study, participants were roughly 18 to 90 years old, resided in around 25 geographic areas of the United States, and were enrolled through a virtual design. To assign participants to cohorts, the prospective study relied on clinical history that participants themselves reported in a screening survey and a study questionnaire. ImmuneRACE Cohort 3 recovered participants were defined by two consecutive negative NP/OP PCR tests, healthcare professional clearance, or symptom resolution. Mobile phlebotomists in the prospective study collected whole blood, serum and a nasopharyngeal or oropharyngeal swab from every participant. Prospective study participants could optionally give additional blood draws and questionnaires over an approximately two-month period. Before DNA extraction, blood samples from the prospective study were shipped at room temperature or frozen. Looking up the germline V gene (reference sequence) yields CDR1 MNHNY and CDR2 SVGAGI. At the junction V is shortened by 6 bases and J by 4 bases; bases outside the gene matches: 6. Including cysteine and phenylalanine, the CDR3 has 15 amino acids. Kept here is only the CDR3 DNA, which spans 45 bases and is read in frame from base 1.

Beyond this particular receptor, the publication reports: The quantity of clinical and demographic metadata differed by source and by participant and was supplied without curation.

The clonotype originates from a woman aged 25 to 39 who had recovered from COVID-19. Sample: PBMCs or T cells enriched from blood (not recorded which). Recombination linked TRBV6-6 to TRBJ2-2; 9 nucleotides in the junction match TRBD1. The bases read TGTGCCAGCAGGGGGGACAGGGTGCCCACCGGGGAGCTGTTTTTT. Translation gives CASRGDRVPTGELFF.